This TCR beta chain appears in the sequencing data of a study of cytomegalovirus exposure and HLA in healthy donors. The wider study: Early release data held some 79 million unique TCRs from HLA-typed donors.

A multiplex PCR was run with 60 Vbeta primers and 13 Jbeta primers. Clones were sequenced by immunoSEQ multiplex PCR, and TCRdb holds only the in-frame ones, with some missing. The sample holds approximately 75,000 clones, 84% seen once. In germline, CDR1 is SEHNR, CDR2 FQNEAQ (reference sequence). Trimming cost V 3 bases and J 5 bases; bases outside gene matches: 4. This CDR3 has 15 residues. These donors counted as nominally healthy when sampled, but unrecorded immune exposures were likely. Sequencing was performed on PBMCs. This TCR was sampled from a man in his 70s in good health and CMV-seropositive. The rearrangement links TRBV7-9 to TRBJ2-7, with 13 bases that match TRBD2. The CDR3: CASSLGLAGRHEQYF. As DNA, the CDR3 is TGTGCCAGCAGCTTGGGACTAGCGGGGCGTCACGAGCAGTACTTC.